What follows are 18 T cell receptor beta chains derived from one specimen sequenced in a study of technical replicates of blood from several donors. This table comes from immunoSEQ multiplex PCR, and its TCRdb copy is limited to in-frame clones, with some not included. This sample yields about 75,000 clones, of which roughly 91% are seen a single time; 0.37% belongs to the top ten. Sequences were obtained from T cells isolated from PBMCs. These receptors all come from a human donor in good health. Some clones in this sample may be carry-over from other donors' samples.

Written as DNA, the CDR3 is TGTGCCTGGAGGCAGGACAGGGTACCTGCCGAGCAGTACTTC. Translation: CAWRQDRVPAEQYF. The chain uses TRBV30 and TRBJ2-7; 8 bases align to TRBD1. This CDR3 is 14 amino acids long. Trimming cost V 3 bases and J 6 bases; bases outside gene matches: 10. CDR1 GTSNPN and CDR2 SVGIG come from the germline V gene (reference sequence).

This sequence joins TRBV5-4 and TRBJ2-7, with D perhaps matching TRBD2 (7 bases). The CDR3 has 14 amino acids. V was pared by 4 bases and J by 2 bases, with 13 bases between. Per germline, CDR1 SGHNT and CDR2 YYREEE (reference sequence). CDR3 DNA: TGTGCCAGCAGCCCGGGGGCGGGAGCCTACGAGCAGTACTTC. Translation: CASSPGAGAYEQYF.

The rearrangement joins TRBV7-9 to TRBJ1-1, with D possibly TRBD1 on 5 matching bases. V was cut by 2 bases and J by 7 bases, with 17 bases left in between. CDR3 length equals 15 residues. The germline gives CDR1 SEHNR, CDR2 FQNEAQ (reference sequence). CDR3 coding DNA: TGTGCCAGCAGCTTAAGTGGGGGGGTTTTGAATGAAGCTTTCTTT. Its translation is CASSLSGGVLNEAFF.

CDR3 sequence reads: CASSEGWQQETQYF. The CDR3 DNA reads TGTGCCAGCAGTGAAGGCTGGCAGCAAGAGACCCAGTACTTC. The chain combines TRBV6-1 with TRBJ2-5; D is unresolved. This CDR3 comprises 14 residues. V was clipped by 1 base and J by 2 bases, with 8 bases between them. Germline V gives CDR1 MNHNS, CDR2 SASEGT.

V is TRBV5-1 and J is TRBJ2-1; no clear D. Germline CDR1 and CDR2: SGHRS and YFSETQ. CDR3 length: 14 residues. Trimming took 0 bases from V and 8 from J, leaving 12 bases between them. CDR3 nucleotides: TGCGCCAGCAGCTTGGGACAACGCTGGGATGAGCAGTTCTTC. Residues: CASSLGQRWDEQFF.

This rearrangement joins TRBV30 to TRBJ1-4; D gene unclear. The CDR3 contains 15 residues. Germline values: CDR1 GTSNPN, CDR2 SVGIG (reference sequence). V gave up 2 bases and J gave up 8 bases, with 18 bases separating them. CDR3 nucleotide sequence: TGTGCCTGGAGTCACGACGGGATCCTGAGGGAAAAACTGTTTTTT. This encodes CAWSHDGILREKLFF. Looking up the rest from reference TRBV30 and TRBJ1-4 gives the full variable domain: SQTIHQWPATLVQPVGSPLSLECTVEGTSNPNLYWYRQAAGRGLQLLFYSVGIGQISSEVPQNLSASRPQDRQFILSSKKLLLSDSGFYLCAWSHDGILREKLFFGSGTQLSVL.

The V call is TRBV5-4, the J call TRBJ1-2, with D unresolved. This CDR3 has 15 residues. V was cut by 1 base and J by 3 bases, with 13 bases left in between. Germline values: CDR1 SGHNT, CDR2 YYREEE (reference sequence). For the CDR3, the DNA is TGTGCCAGCAGCTTGTGGGGAGGCGGCGACTATGGCTACACCTTC. Its protein product is CASSLWGGGDYGYTF. Full variable domain (rest looked up from reference TRBV5-4 and TRBJ1-2): ETGVTQSPTHLIKTRGQQVTLRCSSQSGHNTVSWYQQALGQGPQFIFQYYREEENGRGNFPPRFSGLQFPNYSSELNVNALELDDSALYLCASSLWGGGDYGYTFGSGTRLTVV.

The chain joins TRBV28 to TRBJ1-4; D not resolved. Trimming cost V 5 bases and J 5 bases, with 18 bases left between them. From germline, CDR1 is MDHEN and CDR2 SYDVKM. The CDR3 length is 16 residues. The CDR3 region is CASSTPGILENEKLFF. The CDR3 DNA reads as TGTGCCAGCAGTACTCCCGGGATCCTTGAAAATGAAAAACTGTTTTTT.

V usage is TRBV6-5 and J usage is TRBJ2-7; D perhaps matches TRBD2 (6 bases). The CDR3 loop spans 12 amino acids. Trimming removed 6 bases at V and 5 bases at J, with 11 bases between. In germline, CDR1 is MNHEY, CDR2 SVGAGI. The CDR3 DNA reads TGTGCCAGCAGCGGGGGAAGTGACGAGCAGTACTTC. Residues: CASSGGSDEQYF.

The rearrangement joins TRBV2 to TRBJ1-5; D is perhaps TRBD1 (5 bases). Trimming stripped 4 bases from V and 6 bases from J, with 13 bases between. The CDR3 runs 14 residues. Germline CDR1 reads SNHLY; CDR2 reads FYNNEI. CDR3 region: CASSAIGVGQPQHF. The CDR3 region has the DNA TGTGCCAGCAGTGCAATAGGGGTTGGTCAGCCCCAGCATTTT. Using reference TRBV2 and TRBJ1-5 for the parts outside the CDR3, the full variable domain is EPEVTQTPSHQVTQMGQEVILRCVPISNHLYFYWYRQILGQKVEFLVSFYNNEISEKSEIFDDQFSVERPDGSNFTLKIRSTKLEDSAMYFCASSAIGVGQPQHFGDGTRLSIL.

V is TRBV27 and J is TRBJ2-7, with 13 bases fitting TRBD2. CDR3 length: 14 amino acids. V shed 6 bases and J 5 bases; nucleotides not matched to a gene: 4. The germline V gene has CDR1 MNHEY and CDR2 SMNVEV (reference sequence). CDR3 loop: CASRLAGGLDEQYF. As DNA, the CDR3 is TGTGCCAGCAGACTAGCGGGAGGGCTCGACGAGCAGTACTTC.

This chain joins TRBV6-6 and TRBJ1-2; the match to TRBD1 covers 10 bases. The CDR3 sequence is 15 residues long. J was trimmed by 7 bases and V by 7 bases; bases with no gene match: 12. CDR1 and CDR2 from the germline V gene are MNHNY and SVGAGI (reference sequence). The CDR3 nucleotides are TGTGCCAGCACCGACCGGGGACAGGGGTCCGGTGGCTACACCTTC. This sequence encodes CASTDRGQGSGGYTF.

The chain combines TRBV4-2 with TRBJ2-1, with 11 bases identical to TRBD2. Germline CDR1 is LGHNA and CDR2 is YNFKEQ. With 4 bases clipped from V and 4 bases from J, the junction kept 9 bases outside the gene matches. The CDR3 sequence is 17 residues long. In nucleotides, the CDR3 is TGTGCCAGCAGCCCCGAAGCGGGGACTAGCGGATACAATGAGCAGTTCTTC. Amino acid sequence: CASSPEAGTSGYNEQFF.

The chain has TRBV6-5 and TRBJ2-3; 9 nucleotides match TRBD1. Germline lookup yields CDR1 MNHEY and CDR2 SVGAGI. There are 15 residues in the CDR3. The V gene end was trimmed by 2 bases and the J gene end by 4 bases; junction bases not matched to a gene: 4. The CDR3 protein is CASSYIGQGPDTQYF. CDR3 nucleotide sequence: TGTGCCAGCAGTTACATCGGACAGGGGCCAGATACGCAGTATTTT.

V and J are TRBV7-9 and TRBJ2-1; 9 bases fit TRBD1. Losses at the gene ends were 7 bases for V and 7 bases for J; bases not matched to a gene: 14. From germline, CDR1 is SEHNR and CDR2 FQNEAQ (reference sequence). The CDR3 runs 16 residues. CDR3 residues: CASTQEPGQGGNEQFF. CDR3 nucleotides: TGTGCCAGCACCCAAGAACCGGGACAGGGAGGGAATGAGCAGTTCTTC. Full variable domain (rest looked up from reference TRBV7-9 and TRBJ2-1): DTGVSQNPRHKITKRGQNVTFRCDPISEHNRLYWYRQTLGQGPEFLTYFQNEAQLEKSRLLSDRFSAERPKGSFSTLEIQRTEQGDSAMYLCASTQEPGQGGNEQFFGPGTRLTVL.

The chain carries TRBV7-9 and TRBJ1-5, with 9 bases that match TRBD1. V shed 5 bases and J 12 bases; nucleotides not matched to a gene: 5. This CDR3 contains 12 residues. Germline CDR1 and CDR2: SEHNR and FQNEAQ (reference sequence). This CDR3 is CASSRDRVHQHF. CDR3 DNA: TGTGCCAGCAGCCGGGACAGGGTGCACCAGCATTTT.

The chain has TRBV27 and TRBJ2-1; 9 nucleotides agree with TRBD1. CDR3 length: 15 residues. V was clipped by 2 bases and J by 4 bases; unmatched bases: 3. Germline V lookup: CDR1 MNHEY, CDR2 SMNVEV (reference sequence). This CDR3 reads CASSLGTGYYNEQFF. DNA of the CDR3: TGTGCCAGCAGTTTAGGGACAGGGTATTACAATGAGCAGTTCTTC.

The rearrangement links TRBV30 to TRBJ1-2, with D tentatively TRBD1 (5 bases). Deletions cut 7 bases from V and 8 bases from J, with 17 bases between. This CDR3 spans 12 amino acids. Germline CDR1 reads GTSNPN; CDR2 reads SVGIG (reference sequence). The CDR3 sequence is CAFGLSGGGYTF. For the CDR3, the DNA is TGTGCCTTCGGACTATCGGGGGGAGGCTACACCTTC.